The 31 T cell receptor beta chains presented below share a single source sample, sequenced in a study of PD-1 blockade in mismatch repair-deficient tumors. The sample's time point: roughly ten-day in vitro stimulation with candidate neoantigen peptide 5. Generated by immunoSEQ multiplex PCR, the TCRdb table keeps only in-frame clones and is missing some. The sample consists of 16,000 or so clones, under 85% of them appearing once. For these receptors, no antigen is known. The source material was cells cultured in vitro, sampled from a patient treated with pembrolizumab. The receptors originated from an adult with mismatch repair-deficient cancer.

The chain links TRBV10-3 to TRBJ2-6; no reliable D call. The V end was cut by 1 base, the J end by 1 base, with 2 bases between. The CDR3 sequence is 14 residues long. Germline loops: CDR1 ENHRY, CDR2 SYGVKD. CDR3 DNA: TGTGCCATCAGTGAGTATTCTGGGGCCAACGTCCTGACTTTC. It specifies CAISEYSGANVLTF.

The chain joins TRBV5-1 to TRBJ2-3; 7 positions match TRBD2. The ends lost 1 base at V and 2 bases at J; junction bases unmatched: 7. Germline V gene lookup returns CDR1 SGHRS and CDR2 YFSETQ. CDR3 length: 16 residues. CDR3 coding DNA: TGCGCCAGCAGCTTGACCCCTAGCGGACTCACAGATACGCAGTATTTT. Translating gives CASSLTPSGLTDTQYF.

A few counts support this clone. V gene TRBV28 combines with J gene TRBJ1-4, with D maybe TRBD1 (5 bases). Trimming removed 6 bases at V and 8 bases at J, with 25 bases between. Germline lookup yields CDR1 MDHEN and CDR2 SYDVKM. The CDR3 length is 17 residues. CDR3 in DNA: TGTGCCAGCAGCACTCACTTACGGGGAGGGGAGGGGGAAAAACTGTTTTTT. This sequence encodes CASSTHLRGGEGEKLFF.

The V gene is TRBV10-1, the J gene TRBJ2-2, with D perhaps TRBD2 (7 bases). The CDR3 has 17 residues. Germline V gene data show CDR1 as WNHNN and CDR2 as SYGVQD (reference sequence). With 2 bases removed from V and 3 bases from J, the gap between germline ends came to 16 bases. This CDR3 is CASSETLGGAHTGELFF. CDR3 nucleotides: TGCGCCAGCAGTGAGACCCTAGGGGGGGCCCACACCGGGGAGCTGTTTTTT.

The chain uses TRBV5-1 and TRBJ2-2; 9 nucleotides align to TRBD2. The germline CDR1 and CDR2 sequences are SGHRS and YFSETQ. Trimming removed 1 base from V and 3 bases from J; junction bases left unmatched: 13. CDR3 length: 19 residues. The CDR3 DNA reads TGCGCCAGCAGCTTGCTAATCCTCGGACTAGCGAGGGACACCGGGGAGCTGTTTTTT. It is translated as CASSLLILGLARDTGELFF.

The chain uses TRBV7-6 and TRBJ1-5; possible D gene TRBD1, 5 bases. This CDR3 is 13 amino acids long. The V and J ends lost 5 bases and 3 bases respectively, with 8 bases between them. CDR1 SGHVS and CDR2 FNYEAQ come from the germline V gene. For the CDR3, the DNA is TGTGCCAGCAGCGGGGGTCCCAATCAGCCCCAGCATTTT. Translating gives CASSGGPNQPQHF.

This sequence joins TRBV5-1 and TRBJ2-3; 13 bases line up with TRBD2. Losses at the gene ends were 4 bases for V and 5 bases for J; bases not matched to a gene: 7. The CDR3 is 16 residues long. CDR1 is SGHRS and CDR2 is YFSETQ in the germline V gene. The CDR3 DNA reads as TGCGCCAGCAGCCAACAGACTAGCGGGAGGATAGATACGCAGTATTTT. This sequence encodes CASSQQTSGRIDTQYF.

The chain recombines TRBV9 with TRBJ1-2; D is unclear. V shed 0 bases and J shed 7 bases, with 16 bases lying between them. The CDR3 totals 15 residues. Germline V gene sequence: CDR1 SGDLS, CDR2 YYNGEE. In DNA, the CDR3 is TGTGCCAGCAGCGTAGGAGTGGACGGACGGGGTGGCTACACCTTC. This codes for CASSVGVDGRGGYTF.

The chain employs TRBV10-1 and TRBJ2-5; D not certain. The CDR3 runs 10 residues. Germline V gives CDR1 WNHNN, CDR2 SYGVQD (reference sequence). Trimming cost V 10 bases and J 7 bases, with 10 bases left between them. In DNA, the CDR3 is TGCGCCACTACCCGAGGGACCCAGTACTTC. Translation: CATTRGTQYF.

The J gene is TRBJ2-7, the V gene TRBV2; 8 bases line up with TRBD1. The CDR3 length is 16 residues. Germline-derived CDR1 and CDR2 are SNHLY and FYNNEI. Unmatched junction bases numbered 7, after V lost 3 bases and J lost 0 bases. The CDR3 bases are TGTGCCAGCAGTGATCCCCGACAGGGGAACTCCTACGAGCAGTACTTC. It yields the protein CASSDPRQGNSYEQYF.

CDR3 DNA sequence: TGTGCCAGCAGCCATATGGGACAGGGGGCTGACATTCAGTACTTC. Residues: CASSHMGQGADIQYF. The J gene is TRBJ2-4, the V gene TRBV14, with 12 bases identical to TRBD1. Trimming removed 3 bases from V and 8 bases from J; junction bases left unmatched: 5. In germline, CDR1 is SGHDN, CDR2 FVKESK. There are 15 residues in the CDR3. The full variable domain, in which reference TRBV14 and TRBJ2-4 provide the parts outside the CDR3, is EAGVTQFPSHSVIEKGQTVTLRCDPISGHDNLYWYRRVMGKEIKFLLHFVKESKQDESGMPNNRFLAERTGGTYSTLKVQPAELEDSGVYFCASSHMGQGADIQYFGAGTRLSVL.

The chain joins TRBV28 to TRBJ2-6; no clear D gene. Germline CDR1 is MDHEN and CDR2 is SYDVKM. V was pared by 8 bases and J by 1 base, with 9 bases between. CDR3 length: 14 amino acids. In nucleotides, the CDR3 is TGTGCCAGCGCGTCCGTTTCTGGGGCCAACGTCCTGACTTTC. It yields the protein CASASVSGANVLTF.

The J gene is TRBJ2-3, the V gene TRBV15; the D gene is possibly TRBD2 (5 bases). Looked up from germline, CDR1 is LNHNV and CDR2 is YYDKDF (reference sequence). Trimming shortened V by 5 bases and J by 2 bases, and 11 bases separated the two germline ends. The CDR3 consists of 14 residues. The CDR3 nucleotides are TGTGCCACCAGCCTGGGAGACTCCACAGATACGCAGTATTTT. It encodes CATSLGDSTDTQYF. Complete variable domain (other parts from reference TRBV15 and TRBJ2-3): DAMVIQNPRYQVTQFGKPVTLSCSQTLNHNVMYWYQQKSSQAPKLLFHYYDKDFNNEADTPDNFQSRRPNTSFCFLDIRSPGLGDTAMYLCATSLGDSTDTQYFGPGTRLTVL.

The chain links TRBV14 to TRBJ1-6; no firm D call. CDR3 length: 14 amino acids. Germline CDR1 SGHDN, CDR2 FVKESK. V lost 0 bases to trimming and J lost 8 bases, with 8 bases between them. DNA for the CDR3: TGTGCCAGCAGCCAAGATTTGGGGTATTCACCCCTCCACTTT. The encoded protein is CASSQDLGYSPLHF.

The V and J genes are TRBV6-1 and TRBJ2-2, with D uncertain. Trimming shortened V by 1 base and J by 1 base, and 4 bases separated the two germline ends. Germline V gene data show CDR1 as MNHNS and CDR2 as SASEGT. The CDR3 runs to 14 residues. The CDR3 nucleotides read TGTGCCAGCAGTGAAGGGGAGAACACCGGGGAGCTGTTTTTT. It is translated as CASSEGENTGELFF.

The chain uses TRBV6-5 and TRBJ2-5; 16 bases align to TRBD2. Germline CDR1 MNHEY, CDR2 SVGAGI. CDR3 length equals 15 residues. Losses at the gene ends were 0 bases for V and 11 bases for J; bases not matched to a gene: 3. CDR3 region: CASSYSGLAGGRQYF. DNA for the CDR3: TGTGCCAGCAGTTACTCGGGACTAGCGGGAGGGCGGCAGTACTTC.

The chain has TRBV21-1 and TRBJ1-5. TRBV21-1 is recorded as a pseudogene. This CDR3 region has 18 residues. CDR3 region: CASSKAHGILASNQPQHF. CDR3 DNA: TGTGCCAGCAGCAAAGCCCATGGGATCCTTGCGTCCAATCAGCCCCAGCATTTT.

This clone ranks as large. The V call is TRBV2, the J call TRBJ2-2, with 8 bases identical to TRBD2. The CDR3 runs 16 residues. The V gene end was trimmed by 0 bases and the J gene end by 5 bases; junction bases not matched to a gene: 5. Per the germline V gene, CDR1 is SNHLY and CDR2 is FYNNEI. The CDR3 nucleotides read TGTGCCAGCAGTGAAGCGAGGACTAGCAGGACCGGGGAGCTGTTTTTT. This sequence encodes CASSEARTSRTGELFF.

The J gene is TRBJ2-1, the V gene TRBV5-4; D is unresolved. V was shortened by 4 bases and J by 7 bases, with 9 bases between the two germline ends. Per germline, CDR1 SGHNT and CDR2 YYREEE (reference sequence). CDR3 length equals 12 residues. The CDR3 reads CASSPPGNEQFF. The CDR3 region has the DNA TGTGCCAGCAGCCCGCCTGGGAATGAGCAGTTCTTC.

This chain links TRBV6-5 with TRBJ2-7, with 7 bases identical to TRBD2. The CDR3 length is 15 residues. The germline V gene has CDR1 MNHEY and CDR2 SVGAGI. V shed 2 bases and J 5 bases; nucleotides not matched to a gene: 9. The CDR3 region is CASSYNSGTVDEQYF. In DNA, the CDR3 is TGTGCCAGCAGTTACAACAGCGGGACCGTCGACGAGCAGTACTTC.

This chain uses TRBV4-1 with TRBJ1-1; 7 bases align to TRBD1. The CDR3 contains 15 residues. Germline V gene data show CDR1 as MGHRA and CDR2 as YSYEKL. With V trimmed by 4 bases and J by 5 bases, 10 bases remained unmatched. The CDR3: CASSRRTRGFTEAFF. In DNA, the CDR3 is TGCGCCAGCAGCCGACGAACCAGGGGGTTTACTGAAGCTTTCTTT.

The chain employs TRBV6-4 and TRBJ1-1; 9 nucleotides match TRBD1. The CDR3 is 15 amino acids. In germline, CDR1 is MRHNA, CDR2 SNTAGT. J gave up 10 bases and V 4 bases, and 13 bases lay outside the gene matches. CDR3 nucleotide sequence: TGTGCCAGCAGTGCCTCTGGGACAGGGAATCGCGGAGCTTTCTTT. Its protein product is CASSASGTGNRGAFF.

This clone was seen once. The V call is TRBV27, the J call TRBJ2-3, with unresolved D. CDR3 length equals 15 residues. The germline V gene encodes CDR1 MNHEY and CDR2 SMNVEV (reference sequence). Trimming cost V 2 bases and J 0 bases, with 9 bases left between them. The CDR3 bases are TGTGCCAGCAGTTTAGCGGTGATTAGCACAGATACGCAGTATTTT. As protein: CASSLAVISTDTQYF.

CDR3 loop: CASSTNPGPPYEQYF. The CDR3 nucleotides are TGTGCCAGCAGCACTAACCCTGGGCCCCCTTACGAGCAGTACTTC. The genes are TRBV5-4 and TRBJ2-7; no clear D. Trimming stripped 4 bases from V and 4 bases from J, with 18 bases between. Germline CDR1 reads SGHNT; CDR2 reads YYREEE (reference sequence). This CDR3 is built from 15 residues.

This chain uses TRBV28 with TRBJ2-2; maybe TRBD2 (5 bases). Per the germline V gene, CDR1 is MDHEN and CDR2 is SYDVKM. This CDR3 is built from 13 residues. Trimming shortened V by 2 bases and J by 4 bases, and 5 bases separated the two germline ends. DNA of the CDR3: TGTGCCAGCAGTTTAGGGAGCACCGGGGAGCTGTTTTTT. Translation gives CASSLGSTGELFF.

V usage is TRBV19 and J usage is TRBJ2-3, with D unclear. Trimming shortened V by 9 bases and J by 10 bases, and 17 bases separated the two germline ends. This CDR3 spans 12 amino acids. CDR1 and CDR2 from the germline V gene are LNHDA and SQIVND (reference sequence). In nucleotides, the CDR3 is TGTGCCAGCTCCGGGTCTCTCCTCTCGCAGTATTTT. It encodes CASSGSLLSQYF.

J is TRBJ1-2 and V is TRBV18; D not certain. V was clipped by 2 bases and J by 6 bases, with 7 bases between them. The CDR3 contains 12 residues. Germline values: CDR1 KGHSH, CDR2 LQKENI. CDR3 sequence reads: CASSPVPDGYTF. In nucleotides, the CDR3 is TGTGCCAGCTCACCAGTGCCGGATGGCTACACCTTC.

The chain combines TRBV6-6 with TRBJ1-3, with no clear D. V lost 5 bases and J lost 0, with 5 bases in between. Germline V CDR1 and CDR2: MNHNY, SVGAGI (reference sequence). This CDR3 has 13 amino acids. The CDR3 loop reads CASSTGSGNTIYF. Written as DNA, the CDR3 is TGTGCCAGCAGTACGGGCTCTGGAAACACCATATATTTT.

J is TRBJ1-6 and V is TRBV25-1; D gene unclear. The CDR3 has 13 amino acids. Germline V gene data show CDR1 as MGHDK and CDR2 as SYGVNS. The ends were cut back, 7 bases at V and 8 bases at J, with 12 bases in the middle. The CDR3 DNA reads as TGTGCCAGCAACGCGGGCCCACATTCACCCCTCCACTTT. Its protein is CASNAGPHSPLHF.

The rearrangement joins TRBV18 to TRBJ2-5; 7 nucleotides line up with TRBD2. This CDR3 comprises 14 residues. Germline V gene data show CDR1 as KGHSH and CDR2 as LQKENI. Trimming took 4 bases from V and 1 from J; bases not matched to a gene: 3. CDR3 loop: CASSRPGGQETQYF. The CDR3 nucleotides are TGTGCCAGCTCACGACCGGGAGGCCAAGAGACCCAGTACTTC. The full variable domain, rest sourced from reference TRBV18 and TRBJ2-5, is NAGVMQNPRHLVRRRGQEARLRCSPMKGHSHVYWYRQLPEEGLKFMVYLQKENIIDESGMPKERFSAEFPKEGPSILRIQQVVRGDSAAYFCASSRPGGQETQYFGPGTRLLVL.

This sequence joins TRBV5-6 and TRBJ2-3; D unclear. Trimming stripped 4 bases from V and 3 bases from J, with 15 bases between. This CDR3 spans 15 amino acids. The germline V gene has CDR1 SGHDT and CDR2 YYEEEE. CDR3 in DNA: TGTGCCAGCAGCAGAATAACGGGCCTTACAGATACGCAGTATTTT. Translation gives CASSRITGLTDTQYF.